The clone carrying this T cell receptor beta chain came up many times. Antigen specificity is unknown. This specimen comes from a study of T cells in Graves' hyperthyroidism and ophthalmopathy. Study outcomes and limitations: Within blood appeared most thyroid clonotypes that had expanded above 0.001.

It was RNA transcripts that yielded the amplified TCR beta CDR3 regions. Carried out on the TCR CDR3, a first-round RT-PCR used the HTBI primer set. TCRdb processed the multiplex PCR reads anew with MiXCR; each CDR3 protein has one entry. The sample lists 470,000 or so distinct CDR3 sequences, less than 25% occurring once. The TCR sequence derives from a man in his late teens or twenties with Graves' hyperthyroidism. Sample: blood.

CDR3 sequence reads: CASSRTGGPNQPQHF. The CDR3 bases are TGTGCCAGCAGCCGGACAGGGGGCCCCAATCAGCCCCAGCATTTT. The chain employs TRBV6-1 and TRBJ1-5; 11 bases are a match to TRBD1. V was clipped by 6 bases and J by 3 bases; unmatched bases: 4. The CDR3 runs to 15 residues. Per germline, CDR1 MNHNS and CDR2 SASEGT.